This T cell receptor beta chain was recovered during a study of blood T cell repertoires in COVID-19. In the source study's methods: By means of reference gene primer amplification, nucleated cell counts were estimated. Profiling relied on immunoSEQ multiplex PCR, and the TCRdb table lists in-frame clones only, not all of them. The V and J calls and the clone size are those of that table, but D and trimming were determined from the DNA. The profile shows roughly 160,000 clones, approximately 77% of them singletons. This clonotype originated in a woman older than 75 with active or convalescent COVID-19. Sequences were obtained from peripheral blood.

The CDR3 DNA reads as TGTGCCAGCAGCTTAGAGTCCCTCGGCAGGGTAAACTACTACAATGAGCAGTTCTTC. Translation gives CASSLESLGRVNYYNEQFF. This sequence joins TRBV7-2 and TRBJ2-1; possible D gene TRBD1, 5 bases. V lost 1 base and J lost 3, with 22 bases in between. Germline assignment: CDR1 SGHTA and CDR2 FQGNSA. This CDR3 region has 19 residues.